This T cell receptor (beta chain) comes out of a study of cytomegalovirus exposure and HLA in healthy donors. About the study: A previous analysis identified approximately 110 million unique TCR beta sequences derived from roughly 180 million T cells.

The ends were cut back, 3 bases at V and 3 bases at J, with 10 bases in the middle. Germline lookup yields CDR1 ENHRY and CDR2 SYGVKD. The CDR3 runs 14 residues. Study-level results: Later on, a genetic analysis was performed. It linked a missense variant in DCLRE1C with V- and J-gene trimming of TCR beta.

Regarding this clone: Its antigen is as yet unknown.

Primers included in the PCR were 60 Vbeta and 13 Jbeta primers. Sequencing used immunoSEQ multiplex PCR; TCRdb keeps in-frame clones, though not all of them. The sample includes about 120,000 clones, roughly 76% of them seen just once. Specimen: PBMCs. The TCR originated in a young man in good health and CMV-seronegative. The chain combines TRBV10-3 with TRBJ2-3; tentatively, D is TRBD2 (6 bases). Here the CDR3 reads CAISDGGPTDTQYF. The CDR3 coding sequence is TGTGCCATCAGTGACGGGGGACCGACAGATACGCAGTATTTT.